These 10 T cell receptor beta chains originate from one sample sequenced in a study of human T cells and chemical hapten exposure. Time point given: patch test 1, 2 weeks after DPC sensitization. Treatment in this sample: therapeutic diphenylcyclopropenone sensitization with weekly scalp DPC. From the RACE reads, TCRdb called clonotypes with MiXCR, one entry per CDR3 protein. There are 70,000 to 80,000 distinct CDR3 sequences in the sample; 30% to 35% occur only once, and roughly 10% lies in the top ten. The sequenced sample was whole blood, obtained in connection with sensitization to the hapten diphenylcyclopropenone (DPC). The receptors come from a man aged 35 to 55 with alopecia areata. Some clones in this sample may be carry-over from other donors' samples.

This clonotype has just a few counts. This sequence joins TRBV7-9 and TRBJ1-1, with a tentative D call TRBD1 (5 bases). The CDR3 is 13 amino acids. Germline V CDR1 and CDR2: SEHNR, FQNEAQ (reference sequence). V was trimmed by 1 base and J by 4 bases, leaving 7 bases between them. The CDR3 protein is CASSLVGPTEAFF. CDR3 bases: TGTGCCAGCAGCTTAGTGGGGCCCACTGAAGCTTTCTTT.

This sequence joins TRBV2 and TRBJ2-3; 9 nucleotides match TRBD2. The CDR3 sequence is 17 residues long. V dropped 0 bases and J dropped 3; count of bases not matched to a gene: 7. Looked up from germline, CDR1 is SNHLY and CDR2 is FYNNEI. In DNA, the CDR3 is TGTGCCAGCAGTGAAGCGCTGACTAGCGGCCGAACAGATACGCAGTATTTT. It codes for CASSEALTSGRTDTQYF.

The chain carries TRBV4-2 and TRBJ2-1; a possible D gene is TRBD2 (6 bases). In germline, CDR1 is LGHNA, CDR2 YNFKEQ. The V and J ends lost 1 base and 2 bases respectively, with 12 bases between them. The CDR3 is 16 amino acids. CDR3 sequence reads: CASSQALGRTYNEQFF. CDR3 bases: TGTGCCAGCAGCCAAGCCTTAGGGAGGACCTACAATGAGCAGTTCTTC.

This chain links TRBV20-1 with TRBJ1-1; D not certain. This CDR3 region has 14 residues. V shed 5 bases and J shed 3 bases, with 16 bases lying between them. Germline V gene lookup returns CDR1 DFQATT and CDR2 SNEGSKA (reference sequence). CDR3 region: CSAPLGGRHTEAFF. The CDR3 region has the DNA TGCAGTGCTCCACTGGGAGGGCGGCACACTGAAGCTTTCTTT.

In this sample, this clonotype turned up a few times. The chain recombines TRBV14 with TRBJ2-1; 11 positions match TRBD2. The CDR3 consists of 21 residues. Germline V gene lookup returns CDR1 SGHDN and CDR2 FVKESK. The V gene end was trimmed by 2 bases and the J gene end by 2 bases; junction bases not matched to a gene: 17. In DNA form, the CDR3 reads TGTGCCAGCAGCCAAAGACCTGAAGTCCCGGGACTAGCGGCCCCCTACAATGAGCAGTTCTTC. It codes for CASSQRPEVPGLAAPYNEQFF. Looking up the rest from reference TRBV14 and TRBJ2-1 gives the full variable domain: EAGVTQFPSHSVIEKGQTVTLRCDPISGHDNLYWYRRVMGKEIKFLLHFVKESKQDESGMPNNRFLAERTGGTYSTLKVQPAELEDSGVYFCASSQRPEVPGLAAPYNEQFFGPGTRLTVL.

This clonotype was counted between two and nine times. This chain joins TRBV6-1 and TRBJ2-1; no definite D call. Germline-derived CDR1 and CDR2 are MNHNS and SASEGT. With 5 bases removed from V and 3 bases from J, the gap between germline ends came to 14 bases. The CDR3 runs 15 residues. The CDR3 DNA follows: TGTGCCAGCAGTCCCGTGGATAGTTTCTACAATGAGCAGTTCTTC. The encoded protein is CASSPVDSFYNEQFF.

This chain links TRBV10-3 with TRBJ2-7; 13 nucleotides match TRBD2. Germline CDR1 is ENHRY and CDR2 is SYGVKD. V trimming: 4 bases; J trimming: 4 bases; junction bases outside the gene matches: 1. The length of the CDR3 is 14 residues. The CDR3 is CAISGTSGSYEQYF. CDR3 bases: TGTGCCATCAGTGGGACTAGCGGGAGTTACGAGCAGTACTTC.

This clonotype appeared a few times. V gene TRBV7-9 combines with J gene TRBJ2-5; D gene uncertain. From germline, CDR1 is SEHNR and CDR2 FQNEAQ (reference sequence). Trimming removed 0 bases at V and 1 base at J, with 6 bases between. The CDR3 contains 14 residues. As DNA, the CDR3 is TGTGCCAGCAGCTTAGCTACAGCCCAAGAGACCCAGTACTTC. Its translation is CASSLATAQETQYF.

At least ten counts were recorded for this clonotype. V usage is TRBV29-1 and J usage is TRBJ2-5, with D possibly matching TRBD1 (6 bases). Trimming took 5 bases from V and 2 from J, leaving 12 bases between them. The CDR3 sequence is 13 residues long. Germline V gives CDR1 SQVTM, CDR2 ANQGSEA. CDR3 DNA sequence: TGCAGCGTTCCCGGACAGTATCAAGAGACCCAGTACTTC. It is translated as CSVPGQYQETQYF.

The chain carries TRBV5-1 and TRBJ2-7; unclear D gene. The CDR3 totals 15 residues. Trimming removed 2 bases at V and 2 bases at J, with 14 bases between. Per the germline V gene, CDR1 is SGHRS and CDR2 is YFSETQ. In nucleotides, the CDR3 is TGCGCCAGCAGCTTTGCCCCGGATCTGCCCTACGAGCAGTACTTC. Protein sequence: CASSFAPDLPYEQYF.